The rows below give T cell receptor beta chains drawn from one sample of a study of response to subunit inactivated influenza vaccine. TCRdb redid the calling of the RT-PCR reads with MiXCR, one entry per CDR3 protein. This sample has 500,000 to 550,000 distinct CDR3 sequences, with roughly 23% found just once. These data were also filed under a second study, of T cells expressing NK-cell markers.

Sample: CD4+ T cells sorted from PBMCs, taken 11 to 12 days after vaccination. These TCRs come from a man aged 45-65 years who received an inactivated influenza vaccine. Both conserved end residues are part of each CDR3. The D gene is left open where the match is weak. Some rows mark clone size as missing; the rest say once, few, many or name a class of expanded clone.

size: few
J: TRBJ2-1
D: .
V: TRBV29-1
DNA: TGCAGCGTTGAGGCCCCTGGGAATGAGCAGTTCTTC
CDR3: CSVEAPGNEQFF

size: .
J: TRBJ1-1
D: .
V: TRBV3-1
DNA: TGTGCCAGCAGCCAAGGCAGGGTGGCTTTCTTT
CDR3: CASSQGRVAFF

size: .
J: TRBJ2-7
D: .
V: TRBV11-3
DNA: TGTGCCAGCAGCGTAGGAACAGAATTCGAGCAGTACTTC
CDR3: CASSVGTEFEQYF

size: .
J: TRBJ2-7
D: .
V: TRBV4-3
DNA: TGCGCCAGCAGCCAAGATCGAGTGCGACGGGCCTACGAGCAGTACTTC
CDR3: CASSQDRVRRAYEQYF

size: few
J: TRBJ2-2
D: TRBD2
V: TRBV4-2
DNA: TGTGCCATCCAGCGGGAGGAGAACACCGGGGAGCTGTTTTTT
CDR3: CAIQREENTGELFF

size: .
J: TRBJ1-2
D: TRBD1
V: TRBV7-2
DNA: TGTGCCAGCAGCTTAGACAGGGGGCAGGGCTATGGCTACACCTTC
CDR3: CASSLDRGQGYGYTF

size: few
J: TRBJ2-7
D: TRBD2
V: TRBV12-3/TRBV12-4
DNA: TGTGCCAGCAGTTTACTCGCGCCTAGCGGGGCTTTCTACGAGCAGTACTTC
CDR3: CASSLLAPSGAFYEQYF

size: .
J: TRBJ2-7
D: .
V: TRBV6-1
DNA: TGTGCCAGCAGTGAATGGGACGAGCAGTACTTC
CDR3: CASSEWDEQYF

size: .
J: TRBJ2-7
D: TRBD1
V: TRBV6-1
DNA: TGTGCCAGCAGGGGGGACAGGAGCTCCTACGAGCAGTACTTC
CDR3: CASRGDRSSYEQYF

size: few
J: TRBJ1-2
D: .
V: TRBV5-4
DNA: TGTGCCAGCACCAAGGGTAGGAGCGGCTACACCTTC
CDR3: CASTKGRSGYTF

size: few
J: TRBJ1-4
D: .
V: TRBV4-1
DNA: TGCGCCAGCAGCCAAGTCGATTGGACAGTTAATGAAAAACTGTTTTTT
CDR3: CASSQVDWTVNEKLFF

size: few
J: TRBJ2-7
D: TRBD1
V: TRBV4-3
DNA: TGCGCCAGCAGCCAAGACGGGACAGGGACCTACGAGCAGTACTTC
CDR3: CASSQDGTGTYEQYF

size: few
J: TRBJ2-5
D: TRBD1
V: TRBV5-1
DNA: TGCGCCAGCAGCTTGGGAGGGGGCGGTACCAGTCAAGAGACCCAGTACTTC
CDR3: CASSLGGGGTSQETQYF

size: .
J: TRBJ1-3
D: .
V: TRBV12-3/TRBV12-4
DNA: TGTGCCAGCACCCCCCTGGTTTCGGGAAACACCATATATTTT
CDR3: CASTPLVSGNTIYF

size: few
J: TRBJ1-5
D: .
V: TRBV20-1
DNA: TGCAGTGCTAGAGTGACAGCGAATCAGCCCCAGCATTTT
CDR3: CSARVTANQPQHF

size: .
J: TRBJ1-3
D: .
V: TRBV7-2
DNA: TGTGCCAGCAGCACCCGATCAGGGCTCGGAAACACCATATATTTT
CDR3: CASSTRSGLGNTIYF

size: .
J: TRBJ2-7
D: TRBD1
V: TRBV6-2/TRBV6-3
DNA: TGTGCCAGCAGTTGGACAGGGAAGACCTACGAGCAGTACTTC
CDR3: CASSWTGKTYEQYF

size: few
J: TRBJ2-7
D: TRBD2
V: TRBV2
DNA: TGTGCCAGCAGTCCCTTAGCGGGGTCCTCCTACGAGCAGTACTTC
CDR3: CASSPLAGSSYEQYF

size: few
J: TRBJ2-1
D: .
V: TRBV5-1
DNA: TGCGCCAGCAGCTTGGAGGGTGGCCACAATGAGCAGTTCTTC
CDR3: CASSLEGGHNEQFF

size: .
J: TRBJ2-7
D: TRBD2
V: TRBV5-4
DNA: TGTGCCAGCAGCTTGGCGTTGCTAGCGGGAGAGTCGGAGCAGTACTTC
CDR3: CASSLALLAGESEQYF

size: few
J: TRBJ2-2
D: .
V: TRBV9
DNA: TGTGCCAGCTCCGAAGGAGTGAAGAACGGGGAGCTGTTTTTT
CDR3: CASSEGVKNGELFF

size: .
J: TRBJ2-3
D: .
V: TRBV7-2
DNA: TGTGCCAGCAGTCCCCATGTGAGATACACAGATACGCAGTATTTT
CDR3: CASSPHVRYTDTQYF

size: few
J: TRBJ2-1
D: TRBD2
V: TRBV28
DNA: TGTGCCAGCACTCTTGCGGGGGGGCGGTTCAATGAGCAGTTCTTC
CDR3: CASTLAGGRFNEQFF

size: few
J: TRBJ1-5
D: .
V: TRBV20-1
DNA: TGCAGTGCTTTACGGGACTCGGATCAGCCCCAGCATTTT
CDR3: CSALRDSDQPQHF

size: .
J: TRBJ1-4
D: TRBD1
V: TRBV29-1
DNA: TGCAGCGTTGGTATGGGACAGGGTGAGGAAAAACTGTTTTTT
CDR3: CSVGMGQGEEKLFF

size: .
J: TRBJ1-2
D: .
V: TRBV6-2/TRBV6-3
DNA: TGTGCCAGCAGAACTACGGACAGCCCCGCTCGCTATGGCTACACCTTC
CDR3: CASRTTDSPARYGYTF

size: .
J: TRBJ2-7
D: TRBD1
V: TRBV5-1
DNA: TGCGCCAGCAGCTTGTTGCCGGGACAGGGCTACGAGCAGTACTTC
CDR3: CASSLLPGQGYEQYF

size: .
J: TRBJ2-7
D: .
V: TRBV6-5
DNA: TGTGCCAGCAGTTACTCATCGGGGTTACCCTACGAGCAGTACTTC
CDR3: CASSYSSGLPYEQYF

size: .
J: TRBJ2-7
D: TRBD2
V: TRBV19
DNA: TGTGCCAGTAGTATAGTGCTAGCGGGGACCTACGAGCAGTACTTC
CDR3: CASSIVLAGTYEQYF

size: few
J: TRBJ1-5
D: .
V: TRBV11-2
DNA: TGTGCCAGCAGCCTTACGAGGCAGGGGAATCAGCCCCAGCATTTT
CDR3: CASSLTRQGNQPQHF

size: few
J: TRBJ1-6
D: .
V: TRBV20-1
DNA: TGCAGTGCTAGAGTTAGTTCACCCCTCCACTTT
CDR3: CSARVSSPLHF

size: many
J: TRBJ1-5
D: .
V: TRBV28
DNA: TGTGCCAGCAGTTTTGGCCGAGGGTCCAATCAGCCCCAGCATTTT
CDR3: CASSFGRGSNQPQHF

size: .
J: TRBJ2-2
D: TRBD1
V: TRBV5-1
DNA: TGCGCCAGCAGCTTGGGGGCGGACAGGTGGACCGGGGAGCTGTTTTTT
CDR3: CASSLGADRWTGELFF

size: .
J: TRBJ2-7
D: .
V: TRBV20-1
DNA: TGCAGTGCTAGCGGGTGGAGCTCCTACGAGCAGTACTTC
CDR3: CSASGWSSYEQYF

size: .
J: TRBJ2-3
D: TRBD2
V: TRBV20-1
DNA: TGCAGTGCAAATCTAGCGGGAGGAACAGATACGCAGTATTTT
CDR3: CSANLAGGTDTQYF

size: .
J: TRBJ2-7
D: TRBD1
V: TRBV7-2
DNA: TGTGCCAGCAGCTTTGTGGACAGGGAAACCTACGAGCAGTACTTC
CDR3: CASSFVDRETYEQYF

size: few
J: TRBJ2-7
D: TRBD1
V: TRBV6-1
DNA: TGTGCCAGCAGTCAAGGACAGGGTGGCTACGAGCAGTACTTC
CDR3: CASSQGQGGYEQYF

size: .
J: TRBJ2-1
D: TRBD1
V: TRBV7-9
DNA: TGTGCCAGCAGCGTAACGGGACAGGACAACGATGAGCAGTTCTTC
CDR3: CASSVTGQDNDEQFF

size: many
J: TRBJ2-2
D: .
V: TRBV29-1
DNA: TGCAGCGTTGAAGGAGGGCCCAGCGGGGAGCTGTTTTTT
CDR3: CSVEGGPSGELFF

size: .
J: TRBJ2-5
D: .
V: TRBV12-3/TRBV12-4
DNA: TGTGCCAGCAGACCTAATATCCGGATCCAAGAGACCCAGTACTTC
CDR3: CASRPNIRIQETQYF

size: few
J: TRBJ1-1
D: TRBD1
V: TRBV18
DNA: TGTGCCAGCTCACCTCGGACAGGGGGCACTGAAGCTTTCTTT
CDR3: CASSPRTGGTEAFF

size: few
J: TRBJ2-1
D: .
V: TRBV7-2
DNA: TGTGCCAGCAGCTGGGACAAGACCTACAATGAGCAGTTCTTC
CDR3: CASSWDKTYNEQFF

size: .
J: TRBJ2-3
D: TRBD2
V: TRBV20-1
DNA: TGCAGTGCTAGCGCGTCACTTAGCGGGAGGCCCACAGATACGCAGTATTTT
CDR3: CSASASLSGRPTDTQYF

size: few
J: TRBJ1-3
D: TRBD1
V: TRBV4-2
DNA: TGTGCCAGCAGCCAAGATATAGGACAGGCGACTGGAAACACCATATATTTT
CDR3: CASSQDIGQATGNTIYF

size: few
J: TRBJ2-5
D: .
V: TRBV10-3
DNA: TGTGCCATCAGTGACCCTGCGGGCCCCAAGGAGACCCAGTACTTC
CDR3: CAISDPAGPKETQYF

size: few
J: TRBJ1-1
D: .
V: TRBV6-2/TRBV6-3
DNA: TGTGCCAGCAGAAACCCGTCCGTCACTGAAGCTTTCTTT
CDR3: CASRNPSVTEAFF

size: .
J: TRBJ2-3
D: .
V: TRBV11-2
DNA: TGTGCCAGCAGCTTAGATCTTACAGATACGCAGTATTTT
CDR3: CASSLDLTDTQYF

size: .
J: TRBJ1-5
D: .
V: TRBV10-3
DNA: TGTGCCATCAGTGAGGGGGCCGGTCAGCCCCAGCATTTT
CDR3: CAISEGAGQPQHF